The entry that follows covers one T cell receptor (beta chain) sequence. Its antigen is undetermined. Each CDR3 protein is one row after TCRdb ran MiXCR on the 5' RACE reads. The repertoire includes roughly 1.6 million distinct CDR3 sequences, under 35% of them detected once, and approximately 0.29% sits in the top ten. The sample is drawn from a study of identical twins. Study-wide results and limits: Researchers reported excess low generation probability among twin-shared out-of-frame alpha sequences.

The CDR3 contains 13 residues. Germline V CDR1 and CDR2: WSHSY, SAAADI. This chain uses TRBV10-2 with TRBJ2-4, with D perhaps TRBD1 or TRBD2 (5 bases each). The J call may be faulty, since TRBJ2-5 better matches the DNA end. Sequenced input: cord blood. This receptor was obtained from a newborn girl in good health. The DNA for the CDR3 is TGCGCCAGCAGTGAGTCTTACGGGACGACCCAGTACTTC. Protein product: CASSESYGTTQYF.